Presented here are 2 T cell receptor beta chains from one specimen sequenced in a study of blood T cell repertoires in COVID-19. The assay was immunoSEQ multiplex PCR, and TCRdb's table has in-frame clones only and misses some. The sample includes approximately 180,000 clones, 76% of them seen just once. Sequencing used PBMCs or T cells enriched from blood (not recorded which). These TCRs come from a woman aged 45-65 years with acute COVID-19.

The V and J genes are TRBV23-1 and TRBJ1-4; a weak D match, TRBD1 (6 bases). TRBV23-1 qualifies as an ORF whose function is uncertain. The V end lost 1 base, the J end lost 3 bases, and 18 bases lay between the germline ends. The CDR3 extends over 18 amino acids. The CDR3, as DNA: TGCGCCAGCAGTCAATATAGACAGGCCATGGAGGCTAATGAAAAACTGTTTTTT. As protein: CASSQYRQAMEANEKLFF.

The chain uses TRBV5-6 and TRBJ2-5; 8 positions match TRBD2. The V segment lost 5 bases and the J segment 5 bases; nucleotides outside the gene matches: 5. Germline V gene lookup returns CDR1 SGHDT and CDR2 YYEEEE. This CDR3 comprises 13 residues. The CDR3 DNA is TGTGCCAGCAGTCGGACTAGCTGGGAGACCCAGTACTTC. It translates to CASSRTSWETQYF.